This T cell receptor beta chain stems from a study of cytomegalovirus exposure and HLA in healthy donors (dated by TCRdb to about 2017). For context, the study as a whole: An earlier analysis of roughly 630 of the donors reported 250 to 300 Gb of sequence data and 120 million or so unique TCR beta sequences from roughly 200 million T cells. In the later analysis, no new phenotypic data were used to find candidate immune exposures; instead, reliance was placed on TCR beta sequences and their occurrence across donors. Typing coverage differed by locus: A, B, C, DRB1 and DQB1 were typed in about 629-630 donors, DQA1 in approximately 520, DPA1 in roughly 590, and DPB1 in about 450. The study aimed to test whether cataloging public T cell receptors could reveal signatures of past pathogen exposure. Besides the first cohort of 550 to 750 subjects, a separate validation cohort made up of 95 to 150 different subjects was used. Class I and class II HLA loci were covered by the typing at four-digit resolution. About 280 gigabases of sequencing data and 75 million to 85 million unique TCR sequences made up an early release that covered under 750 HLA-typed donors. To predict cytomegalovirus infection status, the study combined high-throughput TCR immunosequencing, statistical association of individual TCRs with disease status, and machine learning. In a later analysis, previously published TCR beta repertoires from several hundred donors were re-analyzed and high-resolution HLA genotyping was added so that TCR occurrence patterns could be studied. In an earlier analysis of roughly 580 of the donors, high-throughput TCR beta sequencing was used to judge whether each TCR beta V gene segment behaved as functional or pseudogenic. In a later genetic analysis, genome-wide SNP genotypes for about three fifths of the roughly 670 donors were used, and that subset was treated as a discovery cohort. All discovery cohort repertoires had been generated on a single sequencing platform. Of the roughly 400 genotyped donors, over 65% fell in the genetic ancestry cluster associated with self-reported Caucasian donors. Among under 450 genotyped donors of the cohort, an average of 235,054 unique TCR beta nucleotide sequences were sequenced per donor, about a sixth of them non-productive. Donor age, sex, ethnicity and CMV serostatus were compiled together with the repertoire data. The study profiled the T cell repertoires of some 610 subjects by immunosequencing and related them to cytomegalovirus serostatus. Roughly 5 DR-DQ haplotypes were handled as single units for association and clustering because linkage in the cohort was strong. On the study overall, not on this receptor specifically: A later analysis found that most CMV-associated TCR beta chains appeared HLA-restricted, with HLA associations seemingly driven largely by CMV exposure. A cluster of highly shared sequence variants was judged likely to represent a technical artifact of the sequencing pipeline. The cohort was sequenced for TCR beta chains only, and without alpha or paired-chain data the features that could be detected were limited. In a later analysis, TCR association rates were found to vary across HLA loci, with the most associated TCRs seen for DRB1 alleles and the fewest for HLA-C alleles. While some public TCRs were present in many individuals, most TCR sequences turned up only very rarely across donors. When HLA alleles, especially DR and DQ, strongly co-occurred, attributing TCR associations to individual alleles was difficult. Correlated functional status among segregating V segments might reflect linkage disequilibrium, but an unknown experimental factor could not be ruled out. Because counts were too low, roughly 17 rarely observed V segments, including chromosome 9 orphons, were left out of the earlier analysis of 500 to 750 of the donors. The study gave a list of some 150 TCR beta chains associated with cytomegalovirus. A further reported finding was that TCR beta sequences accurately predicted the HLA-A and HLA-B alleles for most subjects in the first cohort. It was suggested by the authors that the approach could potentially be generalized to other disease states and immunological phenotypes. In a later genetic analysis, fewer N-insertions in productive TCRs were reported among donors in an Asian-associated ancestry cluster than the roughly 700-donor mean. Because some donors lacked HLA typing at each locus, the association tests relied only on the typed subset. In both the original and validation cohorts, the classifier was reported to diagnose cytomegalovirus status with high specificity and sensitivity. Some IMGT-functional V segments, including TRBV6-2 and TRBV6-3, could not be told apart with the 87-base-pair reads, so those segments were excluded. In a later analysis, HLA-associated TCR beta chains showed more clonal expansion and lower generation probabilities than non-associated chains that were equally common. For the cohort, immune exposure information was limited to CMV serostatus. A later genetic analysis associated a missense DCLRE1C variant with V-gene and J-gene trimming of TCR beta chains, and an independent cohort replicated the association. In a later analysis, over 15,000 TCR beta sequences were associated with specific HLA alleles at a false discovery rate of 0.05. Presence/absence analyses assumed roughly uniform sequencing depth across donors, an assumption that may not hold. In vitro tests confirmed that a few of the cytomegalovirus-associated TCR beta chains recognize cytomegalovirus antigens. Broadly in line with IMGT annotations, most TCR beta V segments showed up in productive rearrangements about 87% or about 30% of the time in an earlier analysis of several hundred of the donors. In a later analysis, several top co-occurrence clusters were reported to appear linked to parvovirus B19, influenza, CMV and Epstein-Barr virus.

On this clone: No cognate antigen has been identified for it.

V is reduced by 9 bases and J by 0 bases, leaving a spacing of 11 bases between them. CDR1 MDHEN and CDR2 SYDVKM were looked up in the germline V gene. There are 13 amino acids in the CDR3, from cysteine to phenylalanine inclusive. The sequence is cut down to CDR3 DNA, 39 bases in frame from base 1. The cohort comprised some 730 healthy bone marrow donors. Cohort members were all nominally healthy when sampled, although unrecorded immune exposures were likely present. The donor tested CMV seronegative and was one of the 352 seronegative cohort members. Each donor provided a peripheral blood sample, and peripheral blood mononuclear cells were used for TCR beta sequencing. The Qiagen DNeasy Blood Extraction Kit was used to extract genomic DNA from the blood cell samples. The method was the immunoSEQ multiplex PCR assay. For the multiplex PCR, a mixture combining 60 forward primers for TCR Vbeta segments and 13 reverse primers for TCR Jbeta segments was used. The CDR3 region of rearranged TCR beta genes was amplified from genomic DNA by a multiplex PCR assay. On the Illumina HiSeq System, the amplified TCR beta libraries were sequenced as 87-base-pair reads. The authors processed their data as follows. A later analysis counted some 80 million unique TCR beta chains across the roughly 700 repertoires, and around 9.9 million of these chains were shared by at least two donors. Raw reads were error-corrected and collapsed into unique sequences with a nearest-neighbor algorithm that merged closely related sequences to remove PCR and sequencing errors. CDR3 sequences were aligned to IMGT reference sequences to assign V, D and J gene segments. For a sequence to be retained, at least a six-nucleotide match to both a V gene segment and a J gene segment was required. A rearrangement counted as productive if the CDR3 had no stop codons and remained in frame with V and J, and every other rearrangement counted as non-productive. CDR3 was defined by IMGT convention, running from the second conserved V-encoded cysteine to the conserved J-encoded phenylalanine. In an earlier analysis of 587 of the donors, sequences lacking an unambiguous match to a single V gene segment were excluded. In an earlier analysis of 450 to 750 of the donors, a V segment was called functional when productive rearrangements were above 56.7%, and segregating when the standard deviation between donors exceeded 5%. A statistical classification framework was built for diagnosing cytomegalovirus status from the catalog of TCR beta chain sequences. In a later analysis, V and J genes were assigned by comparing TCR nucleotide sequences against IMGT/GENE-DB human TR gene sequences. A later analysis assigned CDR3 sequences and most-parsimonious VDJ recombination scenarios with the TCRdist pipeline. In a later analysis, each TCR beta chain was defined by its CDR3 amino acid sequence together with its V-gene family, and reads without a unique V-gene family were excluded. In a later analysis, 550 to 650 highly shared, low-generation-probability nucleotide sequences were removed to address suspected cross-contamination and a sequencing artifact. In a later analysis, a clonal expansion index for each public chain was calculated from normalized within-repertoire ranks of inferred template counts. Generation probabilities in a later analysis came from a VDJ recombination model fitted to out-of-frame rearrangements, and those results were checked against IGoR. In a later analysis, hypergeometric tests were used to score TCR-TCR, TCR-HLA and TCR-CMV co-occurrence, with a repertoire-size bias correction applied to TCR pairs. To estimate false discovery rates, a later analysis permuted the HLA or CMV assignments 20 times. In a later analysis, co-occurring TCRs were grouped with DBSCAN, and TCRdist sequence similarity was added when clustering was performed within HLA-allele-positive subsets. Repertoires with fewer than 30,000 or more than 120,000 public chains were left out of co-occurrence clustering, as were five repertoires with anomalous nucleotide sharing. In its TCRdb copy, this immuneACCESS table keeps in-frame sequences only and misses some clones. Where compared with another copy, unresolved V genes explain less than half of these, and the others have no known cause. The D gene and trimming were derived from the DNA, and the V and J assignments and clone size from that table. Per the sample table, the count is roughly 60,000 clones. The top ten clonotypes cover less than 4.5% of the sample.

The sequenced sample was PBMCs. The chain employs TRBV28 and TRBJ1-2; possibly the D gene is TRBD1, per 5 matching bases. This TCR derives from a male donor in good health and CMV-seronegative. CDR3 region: CASLAGANYGYTF. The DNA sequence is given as TGTGCCAGTCTGGCGGGGGCTAACTATGGCTACACCTTC.